Shown below are 2 T cell receptor beta chains from a single sample sequenced in a study of control samples from healthy donors and cancer patients. Assay: immunoSEQ multiplex PCR; the TCRdb copy retains only in-frame clones and omits some. This table has 90,000 to 100,000 clones, approximately 80% appearing once. The specimen was blood. The source is a woman aged 25 to 45 in good health.

The chain combines TRBV6-5 with TRBJ2-2; 10 bases line up with TRBD1. The CDR3 consists of 14 residues. In germline, CDR1 is MNHEY, CDR2 SVGAGI. J lost 4 bases, V lost 4 bases, and 0 bases had no gene match. The CDR3 DNA sequence: TGTGCCAGCAGTTGGACAGGGGGCACCGGGGAGCTGTTTTTT. Amino acid sequence: CASSWTGGTGELFF.

The sample holds a few counts of this clone. This CDR3 reads CASITGTLLNYGYTF. CDR3 sequence (DNA): TGTGCCAGCATCACCGGGACACTCCTTAACTATGGCTACACCTTC. This chain connects TRBV2 to TRBJ1-2, with D possibly being TRBD1 (6 bases). This CDR3 contains 15 residues. The ends were cut back, 7 bases at V and 1 base at J, with 16 bases in the middle. The germline gives CDR1 SNHLY, CDR2 FYNNEI.